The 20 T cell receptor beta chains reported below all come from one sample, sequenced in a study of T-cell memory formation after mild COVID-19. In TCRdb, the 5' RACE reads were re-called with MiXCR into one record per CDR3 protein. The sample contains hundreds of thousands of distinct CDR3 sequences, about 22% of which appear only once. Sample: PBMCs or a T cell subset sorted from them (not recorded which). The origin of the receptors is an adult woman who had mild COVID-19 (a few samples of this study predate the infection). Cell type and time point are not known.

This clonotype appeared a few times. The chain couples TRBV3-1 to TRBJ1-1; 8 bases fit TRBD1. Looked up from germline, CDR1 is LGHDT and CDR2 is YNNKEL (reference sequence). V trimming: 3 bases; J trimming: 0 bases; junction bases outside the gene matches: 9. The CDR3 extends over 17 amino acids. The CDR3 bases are TGTGCCAGCAGCCACCCGCGGCGACAGGGGATGAACACTGAAGCTTTCTTT. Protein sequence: CASSHPRRQGMNTEAFF. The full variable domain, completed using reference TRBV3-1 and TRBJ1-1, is DTAVSQTPKYLVTQMGNDKSIKCEQNLGHDTMYWYKQDSKKFLKIMFSYNNKELIINETVPNRFSPKSPDKAHLNLHINSLELGDSAVYFCASSHPRRQGMNTEAFFGQGTRLTVV.

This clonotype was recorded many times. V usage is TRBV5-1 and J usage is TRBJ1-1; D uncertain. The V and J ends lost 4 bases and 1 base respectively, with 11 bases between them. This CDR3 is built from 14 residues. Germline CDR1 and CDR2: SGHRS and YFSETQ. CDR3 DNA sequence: TGCGCCAGCAGCGAAGACACATGGAACACTGAAGCTTTCTTT. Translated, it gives CASSEDTWNTEAFF. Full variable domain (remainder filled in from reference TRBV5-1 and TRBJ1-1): KAGVTQTPRYLIKTRGQQVTLSCSPISGHRSVSWYQQTPGQGLQFLFEYFSETQRNKGNFPGRFSGRQFSNSRSEMNVSTLELGDSALYLCASSEDTWNTEAFFGQGTRLTVV.

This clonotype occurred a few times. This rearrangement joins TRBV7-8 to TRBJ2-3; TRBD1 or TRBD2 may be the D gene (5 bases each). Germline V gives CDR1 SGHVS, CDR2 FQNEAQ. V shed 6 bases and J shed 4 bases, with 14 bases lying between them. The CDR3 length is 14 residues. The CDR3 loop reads CASRPVGGADTQYF. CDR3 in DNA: TGTGCCAGCAGGCCCGTTGGGGGAGCAGATACGCAGTATTTT.

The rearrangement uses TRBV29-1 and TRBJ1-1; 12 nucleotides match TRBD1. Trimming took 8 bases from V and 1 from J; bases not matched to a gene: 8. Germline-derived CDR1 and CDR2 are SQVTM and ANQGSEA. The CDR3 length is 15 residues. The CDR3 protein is CSTGTGGFWNTEAFF. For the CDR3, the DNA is TGCAGCACCGGGACAGGGGGCTTTTGGAACACTGAAGCTTTCTTT.

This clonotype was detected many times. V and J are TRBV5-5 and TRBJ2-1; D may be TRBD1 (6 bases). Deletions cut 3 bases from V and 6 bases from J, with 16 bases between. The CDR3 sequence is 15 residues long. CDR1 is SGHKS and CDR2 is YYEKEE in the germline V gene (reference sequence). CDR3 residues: CASSSGVLLSNEQFF. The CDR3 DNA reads TGTGCCAGCAGCTCAGGGGTTTTACTCTCCAATGAGCAGTTCTTC.

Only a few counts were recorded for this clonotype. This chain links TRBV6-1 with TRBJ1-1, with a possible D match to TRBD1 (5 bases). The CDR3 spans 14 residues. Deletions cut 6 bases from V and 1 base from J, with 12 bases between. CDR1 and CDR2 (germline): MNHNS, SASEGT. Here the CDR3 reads CASSLTVSNTEAFF. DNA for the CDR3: TGTGCCAGCAGCCTGACAGTCTCGAACACTGAAGCTTTCTTT.

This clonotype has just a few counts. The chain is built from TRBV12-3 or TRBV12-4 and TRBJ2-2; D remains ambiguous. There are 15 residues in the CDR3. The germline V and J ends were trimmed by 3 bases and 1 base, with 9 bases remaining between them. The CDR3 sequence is CASSFRAGNTGELFF. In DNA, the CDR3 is TGTGCCAGCAGTTTTCGGGCAGGGAACACCGGGGAGCTGTTTTTT.

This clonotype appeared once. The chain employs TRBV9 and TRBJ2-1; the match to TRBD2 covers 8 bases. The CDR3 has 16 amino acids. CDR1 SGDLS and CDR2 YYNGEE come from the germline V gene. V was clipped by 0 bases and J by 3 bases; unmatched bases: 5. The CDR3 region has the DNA TGTGCCAGCAGCGTAGATCGAAGCGGGAGCTACAATGAGCAGTTCTTC. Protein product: CASSVDRSGSYNEQFF.

The CDR3 is CASSLVTGSDTGELFF. CDR3 bases: TGTGCCAGCAGCTTAGTTACAGGGTCGGACACCGGGGAGCTGTTTTTT. The chain employs TRBV7-6 and TRBJ2-2, with D maybe TRBD1 (6 bases). The CDR3 consists of 16 residues. Germline CDR1 is SGHVS and CDR2 is FNYEAQ. V lost 1 base to trimming and J lost 3 bases, with 12 bases between them.

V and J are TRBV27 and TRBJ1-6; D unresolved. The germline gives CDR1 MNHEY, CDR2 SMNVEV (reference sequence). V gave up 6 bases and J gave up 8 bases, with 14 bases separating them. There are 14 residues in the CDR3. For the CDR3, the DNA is TGTGCCAGCAGACTGCGGGGTCCGGATTCACCCCTCCACTTT. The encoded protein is CASRLRGPDSPLHF.

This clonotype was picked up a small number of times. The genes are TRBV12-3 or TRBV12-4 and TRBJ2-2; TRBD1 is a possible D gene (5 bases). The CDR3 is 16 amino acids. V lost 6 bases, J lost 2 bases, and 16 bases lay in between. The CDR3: CASSLAREGNTGELFF. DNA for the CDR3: TGTGCCAGCAGCCTCGCCAGGGAAGGAAACACCGGGGAGCTGTTTTTT.

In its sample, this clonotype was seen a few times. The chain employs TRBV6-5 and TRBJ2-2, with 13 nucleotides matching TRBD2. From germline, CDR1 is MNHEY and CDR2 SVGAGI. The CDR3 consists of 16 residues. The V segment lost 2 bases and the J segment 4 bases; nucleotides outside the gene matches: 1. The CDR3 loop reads CASSYGLAGVTGELFF. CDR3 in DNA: TGTGCCAGCAGTTACGGACTAGCGGGAGTCACCGGGGAGCTGTTTTTT.

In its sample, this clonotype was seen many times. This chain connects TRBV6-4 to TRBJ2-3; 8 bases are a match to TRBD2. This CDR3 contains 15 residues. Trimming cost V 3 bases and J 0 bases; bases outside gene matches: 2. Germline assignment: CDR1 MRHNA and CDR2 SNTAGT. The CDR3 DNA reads TGTGCCAGCAGTGAATTAGCGGGGAGCACAGATACGCAGTATTTT. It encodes CASSELAGSTDTQYF.

For the CDR3, the DNA is TGCGCCAGCAGCCTTTGGGGGGAAGGCGAGCAGTACTTC. Its protein product is CASSLWGEGEQYF. The chain has TRBV5-1 and TRBJ2-7; possibly TRBD2 for D (6 bases). V shed 4 bases and J shed 6 bases, with 14 bases lying between them. The CDR3 has 13 residues. The germline gives CDR1 SGHRS, CDR2 YFSETQ.

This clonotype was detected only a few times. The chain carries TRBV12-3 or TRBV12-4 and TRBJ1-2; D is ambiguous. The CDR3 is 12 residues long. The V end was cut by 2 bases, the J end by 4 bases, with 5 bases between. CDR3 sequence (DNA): TGTGCCAGCAGTTTATTCGCCTATGGCTACACCTTC. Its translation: CASSLFAYGYTF.

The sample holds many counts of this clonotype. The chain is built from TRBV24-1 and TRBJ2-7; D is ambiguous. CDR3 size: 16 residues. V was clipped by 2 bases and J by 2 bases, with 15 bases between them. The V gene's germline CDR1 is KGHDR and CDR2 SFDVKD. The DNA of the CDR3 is TGTGCCACCAGTGATTCCTCTGGCGATCCCCCCTACGAGCAGTACTTC. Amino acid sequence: CATSDSSGDPPYEQYF.

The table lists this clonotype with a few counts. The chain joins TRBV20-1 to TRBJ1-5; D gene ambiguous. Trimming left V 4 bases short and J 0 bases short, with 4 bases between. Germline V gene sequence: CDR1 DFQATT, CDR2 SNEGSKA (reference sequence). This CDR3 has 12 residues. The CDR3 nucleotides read TGCAGTGCTACGTCTAGCAATCAGCCCCAGCATTTT. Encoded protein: CSATSSNQPQHF.

CDR3 residues: CSVARTGGTDTQYF. The CDR3, as DNA: TGCAGCGTGGCTCGGACAGGGGGCACAGATACGCAGTATTTT. The chain couples TRBV29-1 to TRBJ2-3, with 9 bases fitting TRBD1. CDR3 length equals 14 residues. V shed 6 bases and J 1 base; nucleotides not matched to a gene: 5. The germline CDR1 and CDR2 sequences are SQVTM and ANQGSEA.

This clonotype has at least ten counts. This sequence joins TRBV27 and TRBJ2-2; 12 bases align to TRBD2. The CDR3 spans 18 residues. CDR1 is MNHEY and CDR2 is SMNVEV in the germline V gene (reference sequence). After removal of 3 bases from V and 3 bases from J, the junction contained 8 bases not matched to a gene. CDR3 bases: TGTGCCAGCAGTTTTTACCCGACTAGCGGGAGATACACCGGGGAGCTGTTTTTT. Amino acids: CASSFYPTSGRYTGELFF.

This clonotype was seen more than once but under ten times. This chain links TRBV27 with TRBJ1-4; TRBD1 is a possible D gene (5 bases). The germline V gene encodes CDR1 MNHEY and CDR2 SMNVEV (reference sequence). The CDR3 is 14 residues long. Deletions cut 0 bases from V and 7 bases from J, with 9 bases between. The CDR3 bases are TGTGCCAGCAGTTTATCAGGGGCGGGTGAAAAACTGTTTTTT. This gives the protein CASSLSGAGEKLFF.